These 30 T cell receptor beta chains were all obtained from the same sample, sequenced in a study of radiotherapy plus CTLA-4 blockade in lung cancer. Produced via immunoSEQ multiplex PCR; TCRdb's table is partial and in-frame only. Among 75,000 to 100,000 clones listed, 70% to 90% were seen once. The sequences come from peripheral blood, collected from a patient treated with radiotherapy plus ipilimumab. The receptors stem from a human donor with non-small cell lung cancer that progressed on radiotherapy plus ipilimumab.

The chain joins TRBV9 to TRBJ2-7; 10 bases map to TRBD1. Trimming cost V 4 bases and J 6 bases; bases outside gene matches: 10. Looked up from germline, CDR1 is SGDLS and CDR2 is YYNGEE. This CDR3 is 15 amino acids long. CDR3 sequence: CASSPTGTGVSEQYF. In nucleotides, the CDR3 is TGTGCCAGCAGCCCTACCGGGACAGGGGTCTCCGAGCAGTACTTC.

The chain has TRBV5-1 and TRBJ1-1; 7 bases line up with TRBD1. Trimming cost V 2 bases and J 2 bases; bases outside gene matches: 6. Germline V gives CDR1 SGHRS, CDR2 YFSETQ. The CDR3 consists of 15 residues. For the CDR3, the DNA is TGCGCCAGCAGCTTTCCGGACAGGAAAAACACTGAAGCTTTCTTT. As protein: CASSFPDRKNTEAFF.

CDR3 DNA sequence: TGTGCCAGCAGTTACTTCCCCCTCGAGCGCGCAGATACGCAGTATTTT. This codes for CASSYFPLERADTQYF. The chain has TRBV6-6 and TRBJ2-3, with D hard to call. V dropped 1 base and J dropped 4 bases, with 15 bases sitting between them. This CDR3 spans 16 amino acids. Germline V lookup: CDR1 MNHNY, CDR2 SVGAGI (reference sequence).

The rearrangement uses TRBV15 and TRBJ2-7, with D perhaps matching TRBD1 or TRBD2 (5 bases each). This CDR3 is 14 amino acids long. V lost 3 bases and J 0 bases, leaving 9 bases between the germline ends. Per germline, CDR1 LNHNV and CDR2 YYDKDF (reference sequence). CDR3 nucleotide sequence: TGTGCCACCAGCAGTCCAGGGACCTCCTACGAGCAGTACTTC. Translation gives CATSSPGTSYEQYF.

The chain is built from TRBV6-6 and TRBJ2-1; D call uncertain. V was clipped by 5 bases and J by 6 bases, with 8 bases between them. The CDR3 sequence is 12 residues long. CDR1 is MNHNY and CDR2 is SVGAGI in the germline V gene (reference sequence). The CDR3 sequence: CASSRKGNEQFF. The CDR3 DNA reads TGTGCCAGCAGTCGAAAGGGCAATGAGCAGTTCTTC.

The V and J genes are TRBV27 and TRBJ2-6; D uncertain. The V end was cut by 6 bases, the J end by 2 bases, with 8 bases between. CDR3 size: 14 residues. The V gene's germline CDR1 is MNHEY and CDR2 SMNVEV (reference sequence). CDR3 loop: CASSGFPGANVLTF. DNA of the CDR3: TGTGCCAGCAGCGGGTTCCCTGGGGCCAACGTCCTGACTTTC.

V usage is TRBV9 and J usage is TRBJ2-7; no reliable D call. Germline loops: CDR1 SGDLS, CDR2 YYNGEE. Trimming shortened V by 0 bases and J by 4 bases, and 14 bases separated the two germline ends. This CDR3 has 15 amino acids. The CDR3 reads CASSVVGGISYEQYF. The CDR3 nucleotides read TGTGCCAGCAGCGTAGTTGGTGGGATCTCGTACGAGCAGTACTTC.

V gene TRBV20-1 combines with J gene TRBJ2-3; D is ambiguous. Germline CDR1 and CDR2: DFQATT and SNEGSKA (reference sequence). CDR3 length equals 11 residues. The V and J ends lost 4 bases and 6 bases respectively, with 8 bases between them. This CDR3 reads CSATFTDTQYF. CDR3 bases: TGCAGTGCTACCTTCACGGATACGCAGTATTTT.

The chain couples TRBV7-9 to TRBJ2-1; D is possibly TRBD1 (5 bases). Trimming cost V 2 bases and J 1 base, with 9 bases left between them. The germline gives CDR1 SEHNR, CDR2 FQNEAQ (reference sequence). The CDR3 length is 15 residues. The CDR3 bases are TGTGCCAGCAGCTTACAGGGTTATTCCTACAATGAGCAGTTCTTC. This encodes CASSLQGYSYNEQFF.

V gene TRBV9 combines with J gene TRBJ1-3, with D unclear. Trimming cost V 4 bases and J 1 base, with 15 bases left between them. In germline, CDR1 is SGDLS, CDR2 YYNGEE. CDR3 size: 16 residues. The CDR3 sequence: CASSPRGRPSGNTIYF. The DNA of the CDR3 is TGTGCCAGCAGCCCCCGTGGCAGGCCATCTGGAAACACCATATATTTT.

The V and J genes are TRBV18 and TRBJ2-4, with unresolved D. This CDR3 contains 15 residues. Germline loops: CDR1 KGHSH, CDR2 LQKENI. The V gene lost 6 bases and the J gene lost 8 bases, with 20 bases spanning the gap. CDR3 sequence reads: CASSYEVPPADIQYF. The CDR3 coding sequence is TGTGCCAGCTCCTATGAGGTTCCCCCCGCGGACATTCAGTACTTC.

CDR3 nucleotide sequence: TGTGCCAGCAGTCTCGACAACTATGGCTACACCTTC. Translated: CASSLDNYGYTF. The rearrangement links TRBV6-5 to TRBJ1-2; D is uncertain. Deletions cut 5 bases from V and 2 bases from J, with 6 bases between. This CDR3 is built from 12 residues. Per germline, CDR1 MNHEY and CDR2 SVGAGI.

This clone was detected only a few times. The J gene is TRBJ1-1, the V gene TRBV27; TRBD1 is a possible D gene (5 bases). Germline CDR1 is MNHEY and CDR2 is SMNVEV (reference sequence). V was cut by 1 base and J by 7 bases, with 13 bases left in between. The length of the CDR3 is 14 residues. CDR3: CASSLFRGSSEAFF. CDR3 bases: TGTGCCAGCAGTTTATTTAGGGGCAGTAGTGAAGCTTTCTTT.

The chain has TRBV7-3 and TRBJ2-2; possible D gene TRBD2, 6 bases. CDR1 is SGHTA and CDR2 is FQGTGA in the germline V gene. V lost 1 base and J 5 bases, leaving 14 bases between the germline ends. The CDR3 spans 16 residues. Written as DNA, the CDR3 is TGTGCCAGCAGCTTAATTGGGGTAGCGGATACCGGGGAGCTGTTTTTT. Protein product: CASSLIGVADTGELFF.

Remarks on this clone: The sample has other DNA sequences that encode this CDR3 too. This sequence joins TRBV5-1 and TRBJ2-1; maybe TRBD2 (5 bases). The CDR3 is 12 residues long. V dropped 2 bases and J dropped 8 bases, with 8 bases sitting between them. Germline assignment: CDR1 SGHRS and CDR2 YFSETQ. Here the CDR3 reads CASSLPSYEQFF. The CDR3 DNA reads TGCGCCAGCAGCTTACCTAGCTATGAGCAGTTCTTC.

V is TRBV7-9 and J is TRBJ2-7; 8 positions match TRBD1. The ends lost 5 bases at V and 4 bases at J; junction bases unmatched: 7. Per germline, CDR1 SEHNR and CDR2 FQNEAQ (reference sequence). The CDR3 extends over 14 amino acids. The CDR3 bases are TGTGCCAGCAGCAGCCGGGACAGGCATTACGAGCAGTACTTC. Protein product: CASSSRDRHYEQYF. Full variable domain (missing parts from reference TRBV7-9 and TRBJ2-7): DTGVSQNPRHKITKRGQNVTFRCDPISEHNRLYWYRQTLGQGPEFLTYFQNEAQLEKSRLLSDRFSAERPKGSFSTLEIQRTEQGDSAMYLCASSSRDRHYEQYFGPGTRLTVT.

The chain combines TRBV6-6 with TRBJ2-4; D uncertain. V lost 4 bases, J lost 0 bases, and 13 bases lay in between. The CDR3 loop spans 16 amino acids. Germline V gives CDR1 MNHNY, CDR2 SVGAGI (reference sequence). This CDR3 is CASSFPASLAKNIQYF. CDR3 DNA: TGTGCCAGCAGTTTCCCAGCCTCACTAGCCAAAAACATTCAGTACTTC.

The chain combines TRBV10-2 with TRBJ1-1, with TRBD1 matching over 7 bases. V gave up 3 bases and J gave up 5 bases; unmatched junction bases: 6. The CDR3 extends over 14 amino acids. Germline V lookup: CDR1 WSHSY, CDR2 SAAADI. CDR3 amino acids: CASSEQGIGTEAFF. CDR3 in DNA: TGCGCCAGCAGTGAACAGGGGATAGGGACTGAAGCTTTCTTT.

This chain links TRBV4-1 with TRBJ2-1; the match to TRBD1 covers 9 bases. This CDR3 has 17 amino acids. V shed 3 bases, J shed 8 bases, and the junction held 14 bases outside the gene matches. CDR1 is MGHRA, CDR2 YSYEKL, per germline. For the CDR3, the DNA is TGCGCCAGCAGCCAGGGTAGGACAGGGGTGGTCGACGATGAGCAGTTCTTC. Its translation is CASSQGRTGVVDDEQFF.

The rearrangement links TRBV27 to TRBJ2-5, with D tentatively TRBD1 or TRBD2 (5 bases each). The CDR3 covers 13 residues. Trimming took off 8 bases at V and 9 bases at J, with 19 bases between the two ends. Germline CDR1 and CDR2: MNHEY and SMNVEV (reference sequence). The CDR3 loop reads CASGPGPSRPQYF. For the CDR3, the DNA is TGTGCCAGCGGCCCGGGACCTAGCAGGCCCCAGTACTTC.

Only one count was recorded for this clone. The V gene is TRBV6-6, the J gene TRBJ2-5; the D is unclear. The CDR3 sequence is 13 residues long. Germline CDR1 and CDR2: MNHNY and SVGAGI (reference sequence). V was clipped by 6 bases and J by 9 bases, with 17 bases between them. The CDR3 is CASSSFGSTAQYF. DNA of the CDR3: TGTGCCAGCAGCTCCTTTGGTAGTACGGCCCAGTACTTC.

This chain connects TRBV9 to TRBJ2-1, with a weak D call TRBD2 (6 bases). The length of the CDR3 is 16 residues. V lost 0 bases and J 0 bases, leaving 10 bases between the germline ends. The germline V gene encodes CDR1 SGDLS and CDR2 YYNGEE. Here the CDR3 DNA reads TGTGCCAGCAGCGTAGGGGAGGTCAGCTCCTACAATGAGCAGTTCTTC. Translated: CASSVGEVSSYNEQFF.

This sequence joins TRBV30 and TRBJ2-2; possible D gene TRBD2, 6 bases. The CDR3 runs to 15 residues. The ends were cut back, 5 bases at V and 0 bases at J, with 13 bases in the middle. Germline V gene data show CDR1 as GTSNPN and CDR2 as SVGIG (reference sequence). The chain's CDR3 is CAWRRAGPNTGELFF. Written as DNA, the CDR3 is TGTGCCTGGCGGAGGGCGGGACCGAACACCGGGGAGCTGTTTTTT.

Here the CDR3 DNA reads TGTGCCAGCAGTCGCGAAAGTCCAGGGGTGGCTGAAAAACTGTTTTTT. This translates into CASSRESPGVAEKLFF. The gene calls are TRBV2 and TRBJ1-4, with D possibly matching TRBD1 (6 bases). V shed 5 bases and J shed 7 bases, with 20 bases lying between them. Germline V CDR1 and CDR2: SNHLY, FYNNEI. CDR3 length: 16 residues.

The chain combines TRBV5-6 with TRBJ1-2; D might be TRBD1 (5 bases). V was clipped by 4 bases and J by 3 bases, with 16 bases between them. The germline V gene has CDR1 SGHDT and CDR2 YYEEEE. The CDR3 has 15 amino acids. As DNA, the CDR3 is TGTGCCAGCAGCCCTGCCGTTGGGGCCTACTATGGCTACACCTTC. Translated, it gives CASSPAVGAYYGYTF.

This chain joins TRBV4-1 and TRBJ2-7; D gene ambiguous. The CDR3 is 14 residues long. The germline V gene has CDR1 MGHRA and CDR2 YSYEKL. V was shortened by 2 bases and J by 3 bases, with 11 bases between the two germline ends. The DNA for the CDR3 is TGCGCCAGCAGCCAACTCCCAAAACTCTACGAGCAGTACTTC. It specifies CASSQLPKLYEQYF.

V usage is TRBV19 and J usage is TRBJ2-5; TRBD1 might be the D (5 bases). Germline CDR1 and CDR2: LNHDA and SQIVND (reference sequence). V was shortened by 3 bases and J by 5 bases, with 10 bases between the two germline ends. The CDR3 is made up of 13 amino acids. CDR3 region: CASSMGLRETQYF. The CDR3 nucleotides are TGTGCCAGTAGTATGGGGCTTCGGGAGACCCAGTACTTC.

This CDR3 is CSVGKGSYEQYF. CDR3 sequence (DNA): TGCAGCGTTGGCAAGGGCTCCTACGAGCAGTACTTC. The chain joins TRBV29-1 to TRBJ2-7; D is unresolved. Trimming shortened V by 4 bases and J by 0 bases, and 7 bases separated the two germline ends. CDR3 length: 12 amino acids. Looked up from germline, CDR1 is SQVTM and CDR2 is ANQGSEA.

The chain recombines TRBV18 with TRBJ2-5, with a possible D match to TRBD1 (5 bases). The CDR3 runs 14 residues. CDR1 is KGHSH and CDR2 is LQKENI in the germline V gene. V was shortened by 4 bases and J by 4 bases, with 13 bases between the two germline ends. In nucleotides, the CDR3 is TGTGCCAGCTCACTTCTGTTAGGGGCAGAGACCCAGTACTTC. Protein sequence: CASSLLLGAETQYF.

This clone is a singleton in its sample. This chain's CDR3 is CSVETRGSRDRGQSETQYF. In DNA, the CDR3 is TGCAGCGTTGAGACTAGGGGATCACGGGACAGGGGGCAGAGTGAGACCCAGTACTTC. The chain links TRBV29-1 to TRBJ2-5, with 12 bases that match TRBD1. Looked up from germline, CDR1 is SQVTM and CDR2 is ANQGSEA. This CDR3 comprises 19 residues. V dropped 3 bases and J dropped 5; count of bases not matched to a gene: 19.